This note documents a single T cell receptor (beta chain) sequence. This specimen belongs to a study of blood T cells in healthy people across ages. Combining a sample-barcoded 5' primer with a J-beta primer mix, a second PCR ran for roughly 6 to 12 cycles. TCRdb re-derived calls from the 5' RACE reads in MiXCR, one entry per CDR3 protein. The sample lists some 1.6 million distinct CDR3 sequences; 30% to 40% were seen once. CDR3 size: 14 residues. V shed 6 bases and J 6 bases; nucleotides not matched to a gene: 6. Germline V gives CDR1 SGHRS, CDR2 YFSETQ. The rearrangement uses TRBV5-1 and TRBJ2-1; 10 nucleotides match TRBD2. The sample was blood. This receptor was identified in a woman aged 25 to 39 in good health. The CDR3 sequence is CASTEREGPNEQFF. The CDR3 DNA is TGCGCCAGCACCGAGCGGGAGGGCCCCAATGAGCAGTTCTTC.